A single sample is the source of the 24 T cell receptor beta chains below, sequenced in a study of T cells in Graves' hyperthyroidism and ophthalmopathy. The TCR beta CDR3 regions underwent amplification using RNA transcripts as the source. Carried out on the TCR CDR3, a first-round RT-PCR used the HTBI primer set. TCRdb passed the multiplex PCR reads through MiXCR, listing each CDR3 protein once. Among around 420,000 distinct CDR3 sequences, 15% to 18% were seen once, and the ten largest hold around an eighth. The sample consisted of blood. These receptors were taken from a woman aged 18-29 years with Graves' hyperthyroidism.

The table lists this clonotype with many counts. The chain uses TRBV12-3 or TRBV12-4 and TRBJ1-2; D is ambiguous. This CDR3 region has 14 residues. V was trimmed by 5 bases and J by 4 bases, leaving 14 bases between them. In DNA form, the CDR3 reads TGTGCCAGCAGTCCAGCTATGAGCTCCTATGGCTACACCTTC. It codes for CASSPAMSSYGYTF.

This clonotype has a count of ten or more. The rearrangement uses TRBV12-3 or TRBV12-4 and TRBJ1-2; TRBD1 is a possible D gene (5 bases). This CDR3 spans 15 amino acids. Trimming took off 1 base at V and 4 bases at J, with 13 bases between the two ends. CDR3 coding DNA: TGTGCCAGCAGTTTAGGCCAGGGTCGGGGCTATGGCTACACCTTC. The encoded protein is CASSLGQGRGYGYTF.

This clonotype was observed at least ten times. This chain joins TRBV12-3 or TRBV12-4 and TRBJ1-6; D possibly corresponds to TRBD1 (6 bases). The V end was cut by 6 bases, the J end by 14 bases, with 17 bases between. This CDR3 region has 13 residues. The chain's CDR3 is CASSPLQGNTLHF. CDR3 DNA sequence: TGTGCCAGCAGCCCCTTGCAGGGGAACACCCTCCACTTT.

This clonotype has only a few counts. The chain carries TRBV5-1 and TRBJ2-5; D possibly corresponds to TRBD2 (6 bases). Trimming cost V 9 bases and J 9 bases, with 18 bases left between them. The CDR3 extends over 12 amino acids. Per the germline V gene, CDR1 is SGHRS and CDR2 is YFSETQ. The CDR3 reads CATRTGTGPQYF. The CDR3 nucleotides read TGCGCCACCCGCACCGGGACTGGCCCCCAGTACTTC.

This clonotype was counted a few times. This sequence joins TRBV20-1 and TRBJ2-4; D is unresolved. Germline V gene sequence: CDR1 DFQATT, CDR2 SNEGSKA (reference sequence). Trimming cost V 1 base and J 8 bases, with 12 bases left between them. The CDR3 runs 13 residues. DNA for the CDR3: TGCAGTGCTAGAGGGAATAGGGCATACATTCAGTACTTC. Translation: CSARGNRAYIQYF.

The chain employs TRBV4-1 and TRBJ2-1; 7 nucleotides match TRBD1. The junction had 9 bases not matched to a gene; V was cut back by 6 bases and J by 7 bases. The CDR3 runs 14 residues. Germline assignment: CDR1 MGHRA and CDR2 YSYEKL. CDR3 loop: CASSLRTGVNEQFF. In DNA, the CDR3 is TGCGCCAGCAGTCTCAGGACAGGTGTGAATGAGCAGTTCTTC.

This clonotype was seen at least ten times. J is TRBJ2-1 and V is TRBV20-1; D unresolved. Germline-derived CDR1 and CDR2 are DFQATT and SNEGSKA (reference sequence). V lost 0 bases to trimming and J lost 7 bases, with 16 bases between them. This CDR3 is 15 amino acids long. DNA for the CDR3: TGCAGTGCTAGAGATTTCAGTGGAGAAGTAAATGAGCAGTTCTTC. This sequence encodes CSARDFSGEVNEQFF.

This clonotype was observed many times. J is TRBJ2-2 and V is TRBV18; 7 positions match TRBD1. CDR3 length equals 14 residues. Per the germline V gene, CDR1 is KGHSH and CDR2 is LQKENI. Losses at the gene ends were 5 bases for V and 5 bases for J; bases not matched to a gene: 5. The CDR3 nucleotides are TGTGCCAGCTCAGAGGGACAGCGTACCGGGGAGCTGTTTTTT. Translated, it gives CASSEGQRTGELFF.

This clonotype has just a few counts. The chain employs TRBV9 and TRBJ1-2; D remains ambiguous. Germline CDR1 is SGDLS and CDR2 is YYNGEE. The germline V and J ends were trimmed by 2 bases and 2 bases, with 10 bases remaining between them. This CDR3 comprises 14 residues. The CDR3 DNA is TGTGCCAGCAGCGTTGGGGTCACAAACTATGGCTACACCTTC. Translated: CASSVGVTNYGYTF.

The chain couples TRBV12-3 or TRBV12-4 to TRBJ2-1; 12 nucleotides agree with TRBD2. V was pared by 3 bases and J by 10 bases, with 4 bases of the junction left unmatched. The CDR3 contains 14 residues. The CDR3 spells CASSFSSGGGEQFF. The DNA for the CDR3 is TGTGCCAGCAGTTTCTCTAGCGGGGGGGGGGAGCAGTTCTTC.

This clonotype was detected ten times or more. The rearrangement joins TRBV7-4 to TRBJ2-7, with D possibly being TRBD1 (5 bases). Germline CDR1 is SGHVT and CDR2 is SQSDAQ. V dropped 3 bases and J dropped 1 base, with 19 bases sitting between them. The CDR3 is made up of 17 amino acids. CDR3 bases: TGTGCCAGCAGCTTCGGCCCCTTTTGTGACAGTTCCTACGAGCAGTACTTC. Translated: CASSFGPFCDSSYEQYF. Full variable domain (outside the CDR3, taken from reference TRBV7-4 and TRBJ2-7): GAGVSQSPRYKVAKRGRDVALRCDSISGHVTLYWYRQTLGQGSEVLTYSQSDAQRDKSGRPSGRFSAERPERSVSTLKIQRTEQGDSAVYLCASSFGPFCDSSYEQYFGPGTRLTVT.

This clonotype was observed a few times. J is TRBJ2-7 and V is TRBV13, with 13 bases aligning to TRBD2. CDR1 is PRHDT, CDR2 FYEKMQ, per germline (reference sequence). The J segment lost 4 bases and the V segment lost 5 bases, leaving 5 bases of the junction unmatched. The CDR3 has 15 residues. DNA for the CDR3: TGTGCCAGCAGCACCCGACTAGCGGGGGGTTACGAGCAGTACTTC. It is translated as CASSTRLAGGYEQYF.

This chain joins TRBV5-1 and TRBJ1-1, with TRBD1 as a possible D gene (6 bases). Trimming took off 4 bases at V and 4 bases at J, with 14 bases between the two ends. The length of the CDR3 is 14 residues. Germline values: CDR1 SGHRS, CDR2 YFSETQ. CDR3 sequence reads: CASSRGGLTTEAFF. The CDR3 region has the DNA TGCGCCAGCAGCAGGGGGGGGCTGACCACTGAAGCTTTCTTT.

This clonotype has a count of ten or more. The chain uses TRBV3-1 and TRBJ2-3; a weak D match, TRBD2 (5 bases). V shed 4 bases and J shed 0 bases, with 5 bases lying between them. The V gene's germline CDR1 is LGHDT and CDR2 YNNKEL (reference sequence). This CDR3 contains 13 residues. CDR3 sequence reads: CASSPGSTDTQYF. The CDR3 nucleotides read TGTGCCAGCAGCCCGGGGAGCACAGATACGCAGTATTTT.

In this sample, this clonotype turned up many times. CDR3 sequence reads: CASSLVRGGDEKLFF. As DNA, the CDR3 is TGTGCCAGCAGCTTAGTACGGGGGGGCGATGAAAAACTGTTTTTT. The chain recombines TRBV7-9 with TRBJ1-4; D may be TRBD1 (6 bases). The V end was cut by 1 base, the J end by 6 bases, with 12 bases between. CDR3 length: 15 amino acids. Germline CDR1 and CDR2: SEHNR and FQNEAQ (reference sequence).

Points on this clonotype: One end of the junction does not line up with germline, which may come from a read error. This chain connects TRBV20-1 to TRBJ2-1; possibly TRBD1 for D (5 bases). The germline CDR1 and CDR2 sequences are DFQATT and SNEGSKA (reference sequence). The CDR3 is made up of 14 amino acids. CDR3 DNA: TGCAGTGCTAGAGGGCAGGGCGGAAACAATGAGCAGCTCTTC. The encoded protein is CSARGQGGNNEQLF.

This clonotype was found many times. The chain recombines TRBV12-3 or TRBV12-4 with TRBJ1-1, with 9 nucleotides matching TRBD1. This CDR3 region has 14 residues. The ends lost 5 bases at V and 6 bases at J; junction bases unmatched: 7. The CDR3 nucleotides read TGTGCCAGCAGTAAGAAACAGGGGGCATCTGAAGCTTTCTTT. Amino acids: CASSKKQGASEAFF.

This clonotype was counted only a few times. The chain is built from TRBV5-1 and TRBJ2-1; TRBD1 agrees at 9 bases. CDR3 length equals 16 residues. Trimming at V came to 0 bases and at J to 4 bases, leaving 5 bases not matched to a gene. Germline V gives CDR1 SGHRS, CDR2 YFSETQ. This CDR3 is CASSLGQGVVYNEQFF. CDR3 nucleotide sequence: TGCGCCAGCAGCTTGGGACAGGGGGTAGTGTACAATGAGCAGTTCTTC.

Worth noting for this clonotype: A clone one base away is much larger, so this may be a read error. The rearrangement uses TRBV5-5 and TRBJ1-2; tentative D call: TRBD1 (5 bases). CDR1 is SGHKS and CDR2 is YYEKEE in the germline V gene (reference sequence). V was trimmed by 1 base and J by 8 bases, leaving 15 bases between them. The CDR3 covers 14 residues. Here the CDR3 reads CASSLNGRVGGYTF. CDR3 coding DNA: TGTGCCAGCAGCTTGAATGGCAGGGTTGGCGGCTACACCTTC.

This clonotype occurred many times. The chain is built from TRBV20-1 and TRBJ2-7; 11 bases align to TRBD1. CDR3 length equals 15 residues. Losses at the gene ends were 6 bases for V and 3 bases for J; bases not matched to a gene: 10. Germline V lookup: CDR1 DFQATT, CDR2 SNEGSKA (reference sequence). The CDR3 loop reads CSAIIGQGAIYEQYF. DNA for the CDR3: TGCAGTGCAATCATTGGACAGGGGGCAATCTACGAGCAGTACTTC.

The chain has TRBV7-9 and TRBJ1-1, with D uncertain. Germline V CDR1 and CDR2: SEHNR, FQNEAQ (reference sequence). The CDR3 extends over 14 amino acids. V lost 1 base to trimming and J lost 1 base, with 7 bases between them. CDR3 coding DNA: TGTGCCAGCAGCTTAGTCAGGCCGAACACTGAAGCTTTCTTT. This sequence encodes CASSLVRPNTEAFF.

This clonotype was detected ten times or more. In nucleotides, the CDR3 is TGCAGTGCTCAGACGGGGGCAAGACTACGCAATGAGCAGTTCTTC. Its protein is CSAQTGARLRNEQFF. The chain couples TRBV20-1 to TRBJ2-1, with D perhaps matching TRBD1 or TRBD2 (6 bases each). Germline CDR1 DFQATT, CDR2 SNEGSKA (reference sequence). Trimming pared 5 bases from V and 6 bases from J, leaving 20 bases between. This CDR3 is 15 amino acids long.

This clonotype was seen repeatedly, ten times or more. This rearrangement joins TRBV27 to TRBJ2-5; possibly TRBD1 for D (6 bases). CDR1 is MNHEY, CDR2 SMNVEV, per germline (reference sequence). The CDR3 covers 21 residues. V dropped 5 bases and J dropped 5 bases, with 36 bases sitting between them. The CDR3 sequence: CASSPFPGETVGGSRGETQYF. As DNA, the CDR3 is TGTGCCAGCAGTCCTTTTCCAGGGGAAACCGTTGGAGGTAGCCGAGGCGAGACCCAGTACTTC.

The rearrangement joins TRBV7-2 to TRBJ1-6; D is unclear. Germline V gene lookup returns CDR1 SGHTA and CDR2 FQGNSA. V dropped 3 bases and J dropped 8 bases, with 11 bases sitting between them. CDR3 length: 14 residues. In DNA form, the CDR3 reads TGTGCCAGCAGCTTCTATACTCAGGATTCACCCCTCCACTTT. This sequence encodes CASSFYTQDSPLHF. Full variable domain (remainder filled in from reference TRBV7-2 and TRBJ1-6): GAGVSQSPSNKVTEKGKDVELRCDPISGHTALYWYRQSLGQGLEFLIYFQGNSAPDKSGLPSDRFSAERTGGSVSTLTIQRTQQEDSAVYLCASSFYTQDSPLHFGNGTRLTVT.